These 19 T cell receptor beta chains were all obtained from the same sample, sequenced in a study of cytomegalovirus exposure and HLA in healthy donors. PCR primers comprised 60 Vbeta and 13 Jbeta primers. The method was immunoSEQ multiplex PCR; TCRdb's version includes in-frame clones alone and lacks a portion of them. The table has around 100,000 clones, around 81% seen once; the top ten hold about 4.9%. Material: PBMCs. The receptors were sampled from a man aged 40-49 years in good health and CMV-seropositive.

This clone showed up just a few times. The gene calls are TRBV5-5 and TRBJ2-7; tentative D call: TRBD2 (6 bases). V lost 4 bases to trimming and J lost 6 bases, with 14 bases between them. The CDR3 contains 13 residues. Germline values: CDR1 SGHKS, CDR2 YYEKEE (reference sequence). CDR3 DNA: TGTGCCAGCAGCCCGGGGGACGTCCTCGAGCAGTACTTC. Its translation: CASSPGDVLEQYF.

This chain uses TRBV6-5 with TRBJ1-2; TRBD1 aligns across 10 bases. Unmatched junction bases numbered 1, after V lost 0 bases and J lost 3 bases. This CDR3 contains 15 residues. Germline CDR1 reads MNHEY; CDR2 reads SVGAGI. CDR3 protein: CASSYSDRGDYGYTF. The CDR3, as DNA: TGTGCCAGCAGTTACTCGGACAGGGGGGACTATGGCTACACCTTC.

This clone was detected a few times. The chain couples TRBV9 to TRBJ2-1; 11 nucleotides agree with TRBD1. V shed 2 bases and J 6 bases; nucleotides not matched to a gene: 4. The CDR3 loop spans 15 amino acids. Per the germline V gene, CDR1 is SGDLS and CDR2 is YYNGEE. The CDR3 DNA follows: TGTGCCAGCAGCGTTTCCGGGACAGGGGGCAATGAGCAGTTCTTC. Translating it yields CASSVSGTGGNEQFF.

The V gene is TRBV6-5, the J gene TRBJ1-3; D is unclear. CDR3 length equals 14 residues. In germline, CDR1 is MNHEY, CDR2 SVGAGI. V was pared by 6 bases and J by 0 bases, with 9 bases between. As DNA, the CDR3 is TGTGCCAGCAGCGTCGACTACTCTGGAAACACCATATATTTT. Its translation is CASSVDYSGNTIYF.

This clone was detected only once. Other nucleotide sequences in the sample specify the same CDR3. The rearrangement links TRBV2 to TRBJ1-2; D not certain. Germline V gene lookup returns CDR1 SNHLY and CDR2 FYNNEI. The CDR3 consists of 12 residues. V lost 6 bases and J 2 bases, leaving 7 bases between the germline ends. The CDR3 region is CASSTENYGYTF. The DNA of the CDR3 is TGTGCCAGCAGCACCGAGAACTATGGCTACACCTTC. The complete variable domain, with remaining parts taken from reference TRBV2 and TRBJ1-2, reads EPEVTQTPSHQVTQMGQEVILRCVPISNHLYFYWYRQILGQKVEFLVSFYNNEISEKSEIFDDQFSVERPDGSNFTLKIRSTKLEDSAMYFCASSTENYGYTFGSGTRLTVV.

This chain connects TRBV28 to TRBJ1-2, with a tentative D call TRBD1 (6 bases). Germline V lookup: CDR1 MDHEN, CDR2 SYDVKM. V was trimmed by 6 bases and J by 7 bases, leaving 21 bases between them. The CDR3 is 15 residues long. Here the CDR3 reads CASSPAGTPIGGYTF. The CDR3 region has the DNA TGTGCCAGCAGCCCAGCCGGGACACCAATTGGTGGCTACACCTTC.

Written as DNA, the CDR3 is TGTGCCAGCAGTGAATTCGGGGTCAGATTGAACACTGAAGCTTTCTTT. Its protein product is CASSEFGVRLNTEAFF. The V gene is TRBV6-1, the J gene TRBJ1-1; D is ambiguous. The CDR3 loop spans 16 amino acids. Germline V gene lookup returns CDR1 MNHNS and CDR2 SASEGT. V lost 2 bases and J lost 0, with 13 bases in between.

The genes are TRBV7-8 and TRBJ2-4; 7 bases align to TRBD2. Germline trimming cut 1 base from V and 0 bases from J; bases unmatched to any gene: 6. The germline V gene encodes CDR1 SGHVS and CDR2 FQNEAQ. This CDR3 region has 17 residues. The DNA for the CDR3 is TGTGCCAGCAGCTTAGTTATGGGGGGGGTAGCCAAAAACATTCAGTACTTC. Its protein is CASSLVMGGVAKNIQYF.

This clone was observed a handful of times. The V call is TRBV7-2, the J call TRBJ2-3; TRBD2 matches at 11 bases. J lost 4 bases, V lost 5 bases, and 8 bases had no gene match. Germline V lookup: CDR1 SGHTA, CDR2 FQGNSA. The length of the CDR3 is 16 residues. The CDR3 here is CASSLSSGGGPDTQYF. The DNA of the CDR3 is TGTGCCAGCAGCCTCAGTAGCGGGGGGGGGCCAGATACGCAGTATTTT.

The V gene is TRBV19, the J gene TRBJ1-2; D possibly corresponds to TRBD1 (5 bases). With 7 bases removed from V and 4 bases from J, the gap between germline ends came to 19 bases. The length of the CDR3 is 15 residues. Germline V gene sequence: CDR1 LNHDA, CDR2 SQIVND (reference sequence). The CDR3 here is CASTSRPRQTYGYTF. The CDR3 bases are TGTGCCAGTACCTCTCGACCGAGACAGACCTATGGCTACACCTTC.

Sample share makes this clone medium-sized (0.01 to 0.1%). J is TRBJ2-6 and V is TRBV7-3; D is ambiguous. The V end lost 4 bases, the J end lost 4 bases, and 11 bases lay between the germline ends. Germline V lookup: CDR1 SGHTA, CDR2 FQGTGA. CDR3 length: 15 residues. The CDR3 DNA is TGTGCCAGCAGCTCGTTAGCATCCGGGGCCAACGTCCTGACTTTC. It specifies CASSSLASGANVLTF.

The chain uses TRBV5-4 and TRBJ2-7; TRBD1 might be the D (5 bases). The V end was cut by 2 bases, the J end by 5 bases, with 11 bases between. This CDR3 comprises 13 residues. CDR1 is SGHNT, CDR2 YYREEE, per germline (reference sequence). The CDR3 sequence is CASSFKGIHEQYF. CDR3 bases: TGTGCCAGCAGCTTCAAGGGGATCCACGAGCAGTACTTC.

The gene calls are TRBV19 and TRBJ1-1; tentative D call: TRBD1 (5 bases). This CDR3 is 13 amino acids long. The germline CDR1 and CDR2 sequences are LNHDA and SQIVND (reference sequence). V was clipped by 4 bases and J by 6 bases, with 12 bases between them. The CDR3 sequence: CASSNRRAPEAFF. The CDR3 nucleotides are TGTGCCAGTAGTAATCGCAGGGCGCCTGAAGCTTTCTTT.

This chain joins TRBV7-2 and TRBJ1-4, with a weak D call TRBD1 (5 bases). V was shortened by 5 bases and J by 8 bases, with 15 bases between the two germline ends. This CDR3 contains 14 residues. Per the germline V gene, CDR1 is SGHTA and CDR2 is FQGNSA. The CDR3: CASSIGGYREKLFF. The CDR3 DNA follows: TGTGCCAGCAGCATCGGGGGTTATCGCGAAAAACTGTTTTTT.

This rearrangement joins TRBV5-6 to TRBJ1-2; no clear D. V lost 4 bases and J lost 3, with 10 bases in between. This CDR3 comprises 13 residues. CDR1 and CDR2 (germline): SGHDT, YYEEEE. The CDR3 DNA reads TGTGCCAGCAGCCAGGATTCCTACTATGGCTACACCTTC. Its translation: CASSQDSYYGYTF.

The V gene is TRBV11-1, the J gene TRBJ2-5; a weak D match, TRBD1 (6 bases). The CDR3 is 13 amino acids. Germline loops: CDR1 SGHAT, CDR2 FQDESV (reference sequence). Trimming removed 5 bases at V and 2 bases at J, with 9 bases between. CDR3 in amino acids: CASSPGQQETQYF. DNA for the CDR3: TGTGCCAGCAGCCCTGGACAGCAAGAGACCCAGTACTTC. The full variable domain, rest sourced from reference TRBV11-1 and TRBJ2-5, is EAEVAQSPRYKITEKSQAVAFWCDPISGHATLYWYRQILGQGPELLVQFQDESVVDDSQLPKDRFSAERLKGVDSTLKIQPAELGDSAMYLCASSPGQQETQYFGPGTRLLVL.

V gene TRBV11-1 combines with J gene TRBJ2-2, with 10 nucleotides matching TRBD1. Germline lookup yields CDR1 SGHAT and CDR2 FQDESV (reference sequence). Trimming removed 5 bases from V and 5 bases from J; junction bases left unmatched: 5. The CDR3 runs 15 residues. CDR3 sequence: CASSPRDRGTGELFF. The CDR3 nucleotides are TGTGCCAGCAGCCCGCGGGACAGGGGTACCGGGGAGCTGTTTTTT. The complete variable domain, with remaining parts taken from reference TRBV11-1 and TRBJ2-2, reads EAEVAQSPRYKITEKSQAVAFWCDPISGHATLYWYRQILGQGPELLVQFQDESVVDDSQLPKDRFSAERLKGVDSTLKIQPAELGDSAMYLCASSPRDRGTGELFFGEGSRLTVL.

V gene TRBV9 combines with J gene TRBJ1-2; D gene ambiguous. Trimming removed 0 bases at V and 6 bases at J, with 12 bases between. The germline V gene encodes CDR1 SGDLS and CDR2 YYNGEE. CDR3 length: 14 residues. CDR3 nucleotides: TGTGCCAGCAGCGTAGTATCCGCCTCGGATGGCTACACCTTC. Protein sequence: CASSVVSASDGYTF.

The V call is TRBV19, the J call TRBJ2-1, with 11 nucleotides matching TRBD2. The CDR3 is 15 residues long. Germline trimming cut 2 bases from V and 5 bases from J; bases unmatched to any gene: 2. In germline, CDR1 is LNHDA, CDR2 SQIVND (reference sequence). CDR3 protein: CASSILAGGHNEQFF. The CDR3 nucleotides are TGTGCCAGTAGTATACTAGCGGGAGGACACAATGAGCAGTTCTTC.